This TCR beta chain was obtained from a study of blood T cells in healthy people across ages. PCR was performed a second time for about 7 to 12 cycles using a sample-barcoded 5' primer and a J-beta primer mix. The study obtained at least 2.5 million CDR3-containing paired-end reads from every sample. TCRdb reprocessed the 5' RACE reads via MiXCR and lists one record per CDR3 protein. This sample carries 950,000 to 1,200,000 distinct CDR3 sequences, under 40% of them seen once, and the ten largest clones take around 13%. This clonotype has more than one count but fewer than ten. Antigen unknown. Broader study findings: Higher naive T cell percentage went strongly together with higher TCR beta diversity. Versus aged donors, long-lived donors had higher diversity and more naive CD4+ cells.

There were healthy Caucasian individuals from Russia, aged about 6 to 95, serving as donors. V was clipped by 7 bases and J by 6 bases; unmatched bases: 10. The V gene's germline CDR1 is SGHVS and CDR2 FQNEAQ. The length of the CDR3 is 14 residues. The sequencing input was blood. This TCR derives from a man aged 18-30 years in good health. This chain uses TRBV7-8 with TRBJ2-3, with 7 nucleotides matching TRBD1. The CDR3 DNA sequence: TGTGCCAGCACCTTCGGGGACAGTGACGATACGCAGTATTTT. Encoded protein: CASTFGDSDDTQYF.